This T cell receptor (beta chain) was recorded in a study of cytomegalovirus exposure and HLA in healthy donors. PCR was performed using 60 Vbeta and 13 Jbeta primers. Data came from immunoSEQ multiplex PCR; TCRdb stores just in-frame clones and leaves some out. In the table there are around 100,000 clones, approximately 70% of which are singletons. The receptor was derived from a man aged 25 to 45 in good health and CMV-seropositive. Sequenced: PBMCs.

DNA for the CDR3: TGTGCCAGCAGCGTGATGGAGGACACTGAAGCTTTCTTT. It is translated as CASSVMEDTEAFF. The rearrangement joins TRBV9 to TRBJ1-1, with no clear D. Germline-derived CDR1 and CDR2 are SGDLS and YYNGEE. Deletions cut 2 bases from V and 3 bases from J, with 8 bases between. CDR3 length: 13 residues.